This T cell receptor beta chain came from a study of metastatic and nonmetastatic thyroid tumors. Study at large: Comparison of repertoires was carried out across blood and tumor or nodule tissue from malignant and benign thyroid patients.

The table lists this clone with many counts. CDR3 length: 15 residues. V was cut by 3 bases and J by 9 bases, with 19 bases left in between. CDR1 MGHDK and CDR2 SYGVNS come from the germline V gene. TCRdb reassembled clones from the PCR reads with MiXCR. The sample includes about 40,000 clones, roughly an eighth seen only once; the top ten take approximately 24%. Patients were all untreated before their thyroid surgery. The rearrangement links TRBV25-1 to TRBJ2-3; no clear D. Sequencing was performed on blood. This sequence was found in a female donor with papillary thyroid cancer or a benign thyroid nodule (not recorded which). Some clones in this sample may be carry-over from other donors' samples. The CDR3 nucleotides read TGTGCCAGCAGTGACACCGGCGGTCCCAGGAACACGCAGTATTTT. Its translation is CASSDTGGPRNTQYF.